The next 3 T cell receptor beta chains were all read from a single sample in a study of shared clonotypes between healthy human individuals. Method: immunoSEQ multiplex PCR; TCRdb's copy keeps in-frame clones and lacks some. The table records about 820,000 clones, more than 85% of them present only once. The naive CD8 population came from CD45RO-negative cells selected for CCR7, without terminally differentiated effector memory CD45RA+ cells. The sequenced sample consisted of naive CD8+ T cells sorted from blood. The receptors come from a man aged 25 to 40 in good health.

The J gene is TRBJ2-7, the V gene TRBV5-1; 8 nucleotides match TRBD1. Losses at the gene ends were 2 bases for V and 5 bases for J; bases not matched to a gene: 9. Germline CDR1 SGHRS, CDR2 YFSETQ. The CDR3 covers 15 residues. The CDR3 bases are TGCGCCAGCAGCTTTGACAGGGGTGGAATCAACGAGCAGTACTTC. Residues: CASSFDRGGINEQYF.

This chain links TRBV10-2 with TRBJ2-1, with D unresolved. Trimming shortened V by 2 bases and J by 10 bases, and 6 bases separated the two germline ends. There are 11 residues in the CDR3. The V gene's germline CDR1 is WSHSY and CDR2 SAAADI. The CDR3 region has the DNA TGCGCCAGCAGTGAGATGCGGGAGCAGTTCTTC. As protein: CASSEMREQFF.

The chain carries TRBV4-2 and TRBJ2-2, with 9 bases identical to TRBD1. V lost 0 bases to trimming and J lost 8 bases; unmatched junction nucleotides: 7. CDR1 is LGHNA, CDR2 YNFKEQ, per germline. The CDR3 is 16 amino acids. The CDR3 DNA reads as TGTGCCAGCAGCCAAGATTCCCGGACAGGGGTAGGGGAGCTGTTTTTT. Its protein product is CASSQDSRTGVGELFF.